These T cell receptor beta chains were read from a single sample in a study of PD-L1 blockade in urothelial cancer. Method: immunoSEQ multiplex PCR; TCRdb's copy keeps in-frame clones and lacks some. The table lists 60,000 to 75,000 clones, roughly 84% of them singletons. Specimen: PBMCs, collected around atezolizumab (anti-PD-L1) treatment. The receptors come from a woman between 65 and 79 years old with urothelial cancer. CDR3s include the opening cysteine and the closing phenylalanine or tryptophan. The order of the fields is clone size, J gene, D gene, V gene, CDR3 protein, CDR3 DNA. The D gene is left open where the match is weak. The size entry is marked missing in some rows and otherwise reads once, few, many or a size class.

abundance: NA; j_gene: TRBJ2-5; d_gene: TRBD2; v_gene: TRBV29-1; CDR3aa: CSVASGGQETQYF; CDR3nt: TGCAGCGTTGCTAGCGGGGGCCAAGAGACCCAGTACTTC
abundance: once; j_gene: TRBJ1-5; d_gene: NA; v_gene: TRBV6-5; CDR3aa: CASQKGAGALPQHF; CDR3nt: TGTGCCAGCCAAAAGGGAGCAGGGGCGTTGCCCCAGCATTTT
abundance: NA; j_gene: TRBJ1-1; d_gene: NA; v_gene: TRBV15; CDR3aa: CATSRDTGEAFF; CDR3nt: TGTGCCACCAGCAGAGATACAGGCGAAGCTTTCTTT
abundance: NA; j_gene: TRBJ2-7; d_gene: TRBD1; v_gene: TRBV5-1; CDR3aa: CASSTPGQGVYEQYF; CDR3nt: TGCGCCAGCAGCACGCCGGGACAGGGGGTGTACGAGCAGTACTTC
abundance: NA; j_gene: TRBJ2-7; d_gene: TRBD2; v_gene: TRBV5-1; CDR3aa: CASSLYAGDYEQYF; CDR3nt: TGCGCCAGCAGCTTGTACGCGGGAGACTACGAGCAGTACTTC
abundance: once; j_gene: TRBJ1-1; d_gene: NA; v_gene: TRBV5-1; CDR3aa: CASSSADEAFF; CDR3nt: TGCGCCAGCAGCTCCGCAGATGAAGCTTTCTTT
abundance: NA; j_gene: TRBJ2-1; d_gene: NA; v_gene: TRBV7-8; CDR3aa: CASSFSGENEQFF; CDR3nt: TGTGCCAGCAGCTTCTCGGGGGAAAATGAGCAGTTCTTC
abundance: NA; j_gene: TRBJ2-1; d_gene: TRBD2; v_gene: TRBV5-4; CDR3aa: CASSLAGLVPYNEQFF; CDR3nt: TGTGCCAGCAGCTTGGCCGGACTAGTACCCTACAATGAGCAGTTCTTC
abundance: once; j_gene: TRBJ2-3; d_gene: TRBD2; v_gene: TRBV5-8; CDR3aa: CASSSGGLGTDTQYF; CDR3nt: TGTGCCAGCAGCTCGGGGGGTTTAGGCACAGATACGCAGTATTTT
abundance: NA; j_gene: TRBJ1-2; d_gene: NA; v_gene: TRBV6-5; CDR3aa: CASSYSGYTF; CDR3nt: TGTGCCAGCAGTTATAGTGGCTACACCTTC